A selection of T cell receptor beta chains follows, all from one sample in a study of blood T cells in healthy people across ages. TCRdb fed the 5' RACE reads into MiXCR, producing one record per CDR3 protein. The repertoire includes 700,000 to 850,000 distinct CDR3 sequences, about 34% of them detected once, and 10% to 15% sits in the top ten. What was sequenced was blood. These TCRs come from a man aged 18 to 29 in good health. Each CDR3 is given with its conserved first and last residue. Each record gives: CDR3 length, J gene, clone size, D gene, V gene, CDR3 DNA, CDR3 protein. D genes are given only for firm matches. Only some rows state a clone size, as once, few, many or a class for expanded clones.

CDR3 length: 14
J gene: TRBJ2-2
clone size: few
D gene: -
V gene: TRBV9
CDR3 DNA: TGTGCCAGCAGACCCAACACGAACACCGGGGAGCTGTTTTTT
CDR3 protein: CASRPNTNTGELFF

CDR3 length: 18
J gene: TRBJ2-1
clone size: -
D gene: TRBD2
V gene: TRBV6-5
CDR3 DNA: TGTGCCAGCAGCTTACTAGCGGGGGGCCAGTTGGGGTACAATGAGCAGTTCTTC
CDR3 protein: CASSLLAGGQLGYNEQFF

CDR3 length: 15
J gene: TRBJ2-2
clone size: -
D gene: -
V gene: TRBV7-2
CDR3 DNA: TGTGCCAGCAGCTTAGGGGGACTTTACACCGGGGAGCTGTTTTTT
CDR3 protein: CASSLGGLYTGELFF

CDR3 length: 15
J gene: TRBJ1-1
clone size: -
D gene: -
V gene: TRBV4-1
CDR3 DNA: TGCGTCAGCAGCTCGGTAAGGGTAGCGTACACTGAAGCTTTCTTT
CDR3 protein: CVSSSVRVAYTEAFF

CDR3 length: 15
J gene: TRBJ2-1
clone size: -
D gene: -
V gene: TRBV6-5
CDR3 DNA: TGTGCCAGCAGGAACCGTGGGGGGCCCTACAATGAGCAGTTCTTC
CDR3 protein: CASRNRGGPYNEQFF

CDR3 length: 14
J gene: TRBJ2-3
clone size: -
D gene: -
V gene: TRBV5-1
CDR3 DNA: TGCGCCAGCAGCTCCATTCCAAACCCAGATACGCAGTATTTT
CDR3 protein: CASSSIPNPDTQYF

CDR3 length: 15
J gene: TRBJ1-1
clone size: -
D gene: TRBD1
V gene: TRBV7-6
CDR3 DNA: TGTGCCAGCAGCCCCGGACAGGGGGCTCGCACTGAAGCTTTCTTT
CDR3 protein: CASSPGQGARTEAFF

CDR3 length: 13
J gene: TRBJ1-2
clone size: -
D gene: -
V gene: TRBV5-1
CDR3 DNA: TGCGCCAGCAGCTTGGATTATAACTATGGCTACACCTTC
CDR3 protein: CASSLDYNYGYTF

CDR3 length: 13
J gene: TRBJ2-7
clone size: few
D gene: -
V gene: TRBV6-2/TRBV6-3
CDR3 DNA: TGTGCCAGCAGTGACCACAGGGACTACGAGCAGTACTTC
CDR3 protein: CASSDHRDYEQYF

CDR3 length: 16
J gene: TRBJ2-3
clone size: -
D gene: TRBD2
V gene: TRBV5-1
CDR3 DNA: TGCGCCAGCAGCGCGGGACTAGCGGGGTCTACAGATACGCAGTATTTT
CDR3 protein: CASSAGLAGSTDTQYF

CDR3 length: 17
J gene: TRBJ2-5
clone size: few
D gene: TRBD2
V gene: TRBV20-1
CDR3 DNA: TGCAGTGCTAGAGATCCCTGGGAAGGGAGGGGCCAAGAGACCCAGTACTTC
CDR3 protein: CSARDPWEGRGQETQYF

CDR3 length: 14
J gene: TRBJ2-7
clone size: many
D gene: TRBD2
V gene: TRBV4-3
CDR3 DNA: TGCGCCAGCAGCCAATCCAGGTGGGGGGGCGAGCAGTACTTC
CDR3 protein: CASSQSRWGGEQYF

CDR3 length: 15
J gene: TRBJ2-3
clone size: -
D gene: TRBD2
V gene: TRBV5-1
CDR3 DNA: TGCGCCAGCAGCTTGACGGGGGGGCCTCCAGATACGCAGTATTTT
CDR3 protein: CASSLTGGPPDTQYF

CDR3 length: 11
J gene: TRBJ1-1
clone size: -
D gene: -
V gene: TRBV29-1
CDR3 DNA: TGCAGCGCCGAGAGGACATTCGGGGCTTTCTTT
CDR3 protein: CSAERTFGAFF

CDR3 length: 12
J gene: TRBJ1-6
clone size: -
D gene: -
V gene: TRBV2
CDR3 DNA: TGTGCCAGCAATATCGAGGGTTCACCCCTCCACTTT
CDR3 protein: CASNIEGSPLHF

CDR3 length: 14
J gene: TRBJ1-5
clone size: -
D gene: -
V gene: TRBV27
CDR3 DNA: TGTGCCAGCAGTTCACAGGGTAGCAATCAGCCCCAGCATTTT
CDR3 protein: CASSSQGSNQPQHF

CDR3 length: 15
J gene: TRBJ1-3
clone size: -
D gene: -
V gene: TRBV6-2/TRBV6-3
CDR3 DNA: TGTGCCAGCAGCTACCAGGACAGTTATGGAAACACCATATATTTT
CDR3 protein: CASSYQDSYGNTIYF

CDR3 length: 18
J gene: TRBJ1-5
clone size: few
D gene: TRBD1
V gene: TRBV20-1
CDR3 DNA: TGCAGTGCTATCAACCCCGGGACAGGGCGAGGAATAGGTCAGCCCCAGCATTTT
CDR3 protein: CSAINPGTGRGIGQPQHF

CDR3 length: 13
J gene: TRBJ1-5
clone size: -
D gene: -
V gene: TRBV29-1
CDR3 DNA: TGCAGCGCCCGAGGGACAAGAGAGGGGCCCCAGCATTTT
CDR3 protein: CSARGTREGPQHF

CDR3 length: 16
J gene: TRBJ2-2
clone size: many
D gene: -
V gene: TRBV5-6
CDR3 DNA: TGTGCCAGCAGCTTGTTTACCGGCATCAACACCGGGGAGCTGTTTTTT
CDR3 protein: CASSLFTGINTGELFF

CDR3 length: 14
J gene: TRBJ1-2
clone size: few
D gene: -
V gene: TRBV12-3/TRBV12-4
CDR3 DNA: TGTGCCAGCAGTATGGAGGCGTGGATTGGGGGCTACACCTTC
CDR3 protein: CASSMEAWIGGYTF

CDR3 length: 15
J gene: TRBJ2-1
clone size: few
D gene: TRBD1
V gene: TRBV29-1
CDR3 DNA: TGCAGCGGAGTGTTCAGGGGGCCCTTTTACGATGAGCAGTTCTTC
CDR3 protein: CSGVFRGPFYDEQFF

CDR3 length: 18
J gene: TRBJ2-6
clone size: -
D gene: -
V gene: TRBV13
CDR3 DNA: TGTGCCAGCAGCCATCCGGGGGACCAAAGCTCTGGGGCCAACGTCCTGACTTTC
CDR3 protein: CASSHPGDQSSGANVLTF

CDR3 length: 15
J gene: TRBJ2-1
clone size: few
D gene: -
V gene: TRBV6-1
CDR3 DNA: TGTGCCAGCAGTGAGCGATTAGGTTCCCGGAATGAGCAGTTCTTC
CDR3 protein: CASSERLGSRNEQFF

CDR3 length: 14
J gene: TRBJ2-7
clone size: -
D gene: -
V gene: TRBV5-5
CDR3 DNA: TGTGCCAGCAGCGTGGATCCGGGCCCAGACGAGCAGTACTTC
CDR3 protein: CASSVDPGPDEQYF

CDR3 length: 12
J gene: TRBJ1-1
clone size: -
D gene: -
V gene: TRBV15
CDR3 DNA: TGTGCCACCAGCAGAGAAGAGACTGAAGCTTTCTTT
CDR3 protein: CATSREETEAFF

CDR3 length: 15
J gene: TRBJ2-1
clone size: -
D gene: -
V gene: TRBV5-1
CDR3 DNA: TGCGCCAGCAGAGCCCCGGGACAAGTCAACAATGAGCAGTTCTTC
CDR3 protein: CASRAPGQVNNEQFF

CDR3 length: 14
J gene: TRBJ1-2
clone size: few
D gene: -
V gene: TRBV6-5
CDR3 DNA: TGTGCCAGCAGTTACCGACTCGAGGGCTTTGGCTACACCTTC
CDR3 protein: CASSYRLEGFGYTF

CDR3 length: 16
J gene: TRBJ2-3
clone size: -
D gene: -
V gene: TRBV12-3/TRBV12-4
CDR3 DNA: TGTGCCAGCACTCGCTCGGGGGGCGGTTACGCAGATACGCAGTATTTT
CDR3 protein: CASTRSGGGYADTQYF

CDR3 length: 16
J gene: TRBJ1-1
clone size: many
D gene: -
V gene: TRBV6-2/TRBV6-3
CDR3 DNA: TGTGCCAGCAGTTCGAGGGGGGCGCGTATCGGCACTGAAGCTTTCTTT
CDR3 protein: CASSSRGARIGTEAFF

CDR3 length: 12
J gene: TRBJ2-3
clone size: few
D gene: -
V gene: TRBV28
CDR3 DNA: TGTGCCAGCGGCGGGGCTTCAGATACGCAGTATTTT
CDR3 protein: CASGGASDTQYF

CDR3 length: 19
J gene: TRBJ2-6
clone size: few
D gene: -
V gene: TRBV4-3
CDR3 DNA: TGCGCCAGCAGCCAAGATGTGTGGGACACGTCCTCTGGGGCCAACGTCCTGACTTTC
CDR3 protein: CASSQDVWDTSSGANVLTF

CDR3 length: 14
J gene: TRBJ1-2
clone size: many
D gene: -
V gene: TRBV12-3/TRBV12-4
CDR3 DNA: TGTGCCAGCAGTTTCGGACTCAGGGGCTATGGCTACACCTTC
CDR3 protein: CASSFGLRGYGYTF

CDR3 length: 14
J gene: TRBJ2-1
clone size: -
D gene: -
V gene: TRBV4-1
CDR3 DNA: TGCGCCAGCAGCCAAGTTGGCAGGGTGGATGAGCAGTTCTTC
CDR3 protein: CASSQVGRVDEQFF

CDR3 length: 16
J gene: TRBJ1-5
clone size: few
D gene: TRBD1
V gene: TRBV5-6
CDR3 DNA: TGTGCCAGCAGCTTGGAAGGGGGCGAGGGCAATCAGCCCCAGCATTTT
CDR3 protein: CASSLEGGEGNQPQHF

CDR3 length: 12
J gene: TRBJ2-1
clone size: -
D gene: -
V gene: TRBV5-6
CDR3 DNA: TGTGCCAACAGCTTGGGGAGACAAGTTCAGTTCTTC
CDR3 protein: CANSLGRQVQFF

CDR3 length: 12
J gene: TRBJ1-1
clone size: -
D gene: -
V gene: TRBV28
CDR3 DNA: TGTGCCAGCAGCTTAACCCGGGCTGAAGCTTTCTTT
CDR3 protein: CASSLTRAEAFF

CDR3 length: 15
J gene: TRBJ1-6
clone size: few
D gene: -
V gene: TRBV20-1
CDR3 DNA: TGCAGTGCTAGAGTGATCGTAGACAGAGATTCACCCCTCCACTTT
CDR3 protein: CSARVIVDRDSPLHF

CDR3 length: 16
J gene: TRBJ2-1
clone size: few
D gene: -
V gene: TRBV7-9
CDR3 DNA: TGTGCCAGCAGCCCCGGACCCTCCCCCTCCTACAATGAGCAGTTCTTC
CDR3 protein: CASSPGPSPSYNEQFF

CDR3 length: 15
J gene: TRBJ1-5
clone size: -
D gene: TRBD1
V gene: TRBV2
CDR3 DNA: TGTGCCAGCAGCTCAGACAGGGTTGGGGATCAGCCCCAGCATTTT
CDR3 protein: CASSSDRVGDQPQHF

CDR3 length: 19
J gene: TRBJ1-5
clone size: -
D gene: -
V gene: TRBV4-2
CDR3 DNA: TGTGCCAGCAGCCAAGATCGGGCGGTCCAAGGGCGAGGCAATCAGCCCCAGCATTTT
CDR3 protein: CASSQDRAVQGRGNQPQHF

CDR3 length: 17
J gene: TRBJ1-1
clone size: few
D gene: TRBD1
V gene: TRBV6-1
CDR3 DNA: TGTGCCAGCAGGAGCGGGACAGGGGACCCAGACGACACTGAAGCTTTCTTT
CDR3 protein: CASRSGTGDPDDTEAFF

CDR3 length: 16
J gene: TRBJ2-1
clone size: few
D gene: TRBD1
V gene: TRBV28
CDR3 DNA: TGTGCCAGCAGGTCTACAGGGGATGGGCTATACAATGAGCAGTTCTTC
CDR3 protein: CASRSTGDGLYNEQFF

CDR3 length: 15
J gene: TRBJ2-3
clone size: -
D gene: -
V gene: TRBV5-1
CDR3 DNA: TGCGCCAGCAGCTTGGAAGGGACCCCCACAGATACGCAGTATTTT
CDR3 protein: CASSLEGTPTDTQYF

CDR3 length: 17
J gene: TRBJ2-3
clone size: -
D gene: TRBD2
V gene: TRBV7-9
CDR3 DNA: TGTGCCAGCAGCTTATACGGTGCGGGGGGCCACCGGGATACGCAGTATTTT
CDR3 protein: CASSLYGAGGHRDTQYF

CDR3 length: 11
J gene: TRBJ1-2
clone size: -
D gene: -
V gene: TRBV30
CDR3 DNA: TGTGCCTGCTCTCCAGGGTATGGCTACACCTTC
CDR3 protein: CACSPGYGYTF

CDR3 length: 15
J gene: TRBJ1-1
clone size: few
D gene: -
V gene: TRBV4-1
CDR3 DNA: TGCGCCAGCAGCCAAGTCCCGGTGGGGGACACTGAAGCTTTCTTT
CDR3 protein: CASSQVPVGDTEAFF

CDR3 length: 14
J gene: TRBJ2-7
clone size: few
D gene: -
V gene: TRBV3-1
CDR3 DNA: TGTGCCAGCAGCCCTGTTGCAGAACGCTACGAGCAGTACTTC
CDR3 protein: CASSPVAERYEQYF

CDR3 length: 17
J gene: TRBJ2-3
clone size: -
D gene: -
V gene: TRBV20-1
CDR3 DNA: TGCAGTGCTAGAGGGGGTAGCGGCGCTTCGAGCACAGATACGCAGTATTTT
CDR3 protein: CSARGGSGASSTDTQYF

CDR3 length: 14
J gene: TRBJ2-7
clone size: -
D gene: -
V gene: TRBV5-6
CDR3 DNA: TGTGCCAGCAGCTTTGCTGGGCAGATTCTCGAGCAGTACTTC
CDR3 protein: CASSFAGQILEQYF

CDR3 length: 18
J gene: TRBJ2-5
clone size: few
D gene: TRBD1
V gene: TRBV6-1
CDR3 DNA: TGTGCCAGCAAGACGGCCCGGACAGGGAAAGCAAAAAAAGAGACCCAGTACTTC
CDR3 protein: CASKTARTGKAKKETQYF

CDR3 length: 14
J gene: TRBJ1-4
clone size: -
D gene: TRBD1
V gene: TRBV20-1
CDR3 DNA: TGCAGTGCTCCGCCGGGACAGTCAAATGAAAAACTGTTTTTT
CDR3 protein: CSAPPGQSNEKLFF